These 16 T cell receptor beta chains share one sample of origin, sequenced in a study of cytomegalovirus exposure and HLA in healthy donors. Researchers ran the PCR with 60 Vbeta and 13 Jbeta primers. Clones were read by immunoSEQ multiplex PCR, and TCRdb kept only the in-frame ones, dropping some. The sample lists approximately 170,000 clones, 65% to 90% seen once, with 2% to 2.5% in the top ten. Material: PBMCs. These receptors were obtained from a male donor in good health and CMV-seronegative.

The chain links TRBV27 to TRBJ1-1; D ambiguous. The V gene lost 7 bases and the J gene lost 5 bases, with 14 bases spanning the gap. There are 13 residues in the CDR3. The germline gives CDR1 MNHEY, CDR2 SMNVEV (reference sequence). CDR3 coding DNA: TGTGCCAGCAAAGACCTGGGAGGAACTGAAGCTTTCTTT. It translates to CASKDLGGTEAFF.

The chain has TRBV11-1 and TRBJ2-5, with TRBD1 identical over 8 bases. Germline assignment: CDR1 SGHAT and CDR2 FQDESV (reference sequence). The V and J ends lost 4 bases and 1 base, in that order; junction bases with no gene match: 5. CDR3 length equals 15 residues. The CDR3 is CASSSDGQGQETQYF. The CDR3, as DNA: TGTGCCAGCAGCTCCGACGGACAGGGCCAAGAGACCCAGTACTTC.

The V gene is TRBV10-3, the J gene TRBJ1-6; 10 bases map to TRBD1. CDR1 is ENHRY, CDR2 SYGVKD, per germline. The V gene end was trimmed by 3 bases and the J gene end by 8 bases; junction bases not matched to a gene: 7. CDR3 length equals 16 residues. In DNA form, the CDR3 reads TGTGCCATCAGTGATCGACAGGGGGCTGACTATTCACCCCTCCACTTT. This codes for CAISDRQGADYSPLHF.

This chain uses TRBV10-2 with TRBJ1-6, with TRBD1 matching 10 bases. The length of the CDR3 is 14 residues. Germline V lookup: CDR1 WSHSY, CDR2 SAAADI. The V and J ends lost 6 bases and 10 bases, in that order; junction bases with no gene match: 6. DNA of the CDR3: TGCGCCAGCAGCGGGACAGGGGATGGGTCACCCCTCCACTTT. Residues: CASSGTGDGSPLHF.

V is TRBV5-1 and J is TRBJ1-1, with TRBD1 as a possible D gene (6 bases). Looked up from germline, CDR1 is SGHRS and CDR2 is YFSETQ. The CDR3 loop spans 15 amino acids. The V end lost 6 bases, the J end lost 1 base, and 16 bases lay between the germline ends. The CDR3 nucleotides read TGCGCCAGCACTGATCCCCGGACAGCGAACACTGAAGCTTTCTTT. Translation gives CASTDPRTANTEAFF.

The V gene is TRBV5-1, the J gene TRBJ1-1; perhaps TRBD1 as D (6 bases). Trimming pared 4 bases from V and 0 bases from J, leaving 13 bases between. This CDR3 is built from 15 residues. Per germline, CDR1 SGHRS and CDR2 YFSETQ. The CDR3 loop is CASSVRGALNTEAFF. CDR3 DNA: TGCGCCAGCAGCGTGCGGGGGGCCTTGAACACTGAAGCTTTCTTT. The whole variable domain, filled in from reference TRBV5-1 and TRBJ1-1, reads KAGVTQTPRYLIKTRGQQVTLSCSPISGHRSVSWYQQTPGQGLQFLFEYFSETQRNKGNFPGRFSGRQFSNSRSEMNVSTLELGDSALYLCASSVRGALNTEAFFGQGTRLTVV.

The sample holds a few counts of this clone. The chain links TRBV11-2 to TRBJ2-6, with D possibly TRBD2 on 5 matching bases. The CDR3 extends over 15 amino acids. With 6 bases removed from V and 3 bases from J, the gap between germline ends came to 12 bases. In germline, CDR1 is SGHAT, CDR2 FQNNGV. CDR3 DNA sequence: TGTGCCAGCAGTTTACGGGGTGGTGGGGCCAACGTCCTGACTTTC. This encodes CASSLRGGGANVLTF.

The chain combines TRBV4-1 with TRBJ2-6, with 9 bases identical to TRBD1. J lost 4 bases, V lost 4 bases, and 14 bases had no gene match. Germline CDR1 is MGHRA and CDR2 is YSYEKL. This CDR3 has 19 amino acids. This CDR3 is CASSRTNPGQGAGANVLTF. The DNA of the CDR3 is TGCGCCAGCAGCCGAACAAACCCGGGACAGGGCGCCGGGGCCAACGTCCTGACTTTC.

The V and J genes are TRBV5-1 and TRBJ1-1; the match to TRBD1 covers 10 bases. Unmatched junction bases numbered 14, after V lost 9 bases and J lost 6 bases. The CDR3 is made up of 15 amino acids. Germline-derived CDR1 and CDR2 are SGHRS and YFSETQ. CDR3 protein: CATTVTGGPMAEAFF. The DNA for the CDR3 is TGCGCCACCACCGTGACAGGGGGCCCGATGGCTGAAGCTTTCTTT. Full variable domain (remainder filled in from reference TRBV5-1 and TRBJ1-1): KAGVTQTPRYLIKTRGQQVTLSCSPISGHRSVSWYQQTPGQGLQFLFEYFSETQRNKGNFPGRFSGRQFSNSRSEMNVSTLELGDSALYLCATTVTGGPMAEAFFGQGTRLTVV.

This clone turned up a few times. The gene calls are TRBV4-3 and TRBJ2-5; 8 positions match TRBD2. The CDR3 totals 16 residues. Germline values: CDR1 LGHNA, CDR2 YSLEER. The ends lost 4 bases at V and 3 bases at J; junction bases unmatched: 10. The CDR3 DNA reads TGCGCCAGCAGCCTACAACCGACGGGGGGGGAAGAGACCCAGTACTTC. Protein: CASSLQPTGGEETQYF.

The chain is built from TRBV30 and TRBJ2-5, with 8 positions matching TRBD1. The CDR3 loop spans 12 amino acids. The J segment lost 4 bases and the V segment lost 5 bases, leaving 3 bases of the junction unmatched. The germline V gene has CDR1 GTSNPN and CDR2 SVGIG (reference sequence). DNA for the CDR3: TGTGCCTGGGGGACAGGTGGAGAGACCCAGTACTTC. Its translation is CAWGTGGETQYF.

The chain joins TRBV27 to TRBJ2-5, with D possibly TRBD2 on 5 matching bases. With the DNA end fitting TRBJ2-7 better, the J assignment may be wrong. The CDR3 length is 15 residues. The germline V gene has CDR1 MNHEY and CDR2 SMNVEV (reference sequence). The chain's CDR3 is CASSLRSGGAYEQYF. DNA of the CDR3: TGTGCCAGCAGTTTAAGGTCTGGAGGAGCCTACGAGCAGTACTTC.

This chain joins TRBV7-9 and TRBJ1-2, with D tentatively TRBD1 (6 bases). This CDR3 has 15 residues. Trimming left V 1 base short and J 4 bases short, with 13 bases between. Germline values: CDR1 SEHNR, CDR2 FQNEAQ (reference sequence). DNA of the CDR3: TGTGCCAGCAGCTTAGGGACAGTACCTCCCTATGGCTACACCTTC. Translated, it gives CASSLGTVPPYGYTF.

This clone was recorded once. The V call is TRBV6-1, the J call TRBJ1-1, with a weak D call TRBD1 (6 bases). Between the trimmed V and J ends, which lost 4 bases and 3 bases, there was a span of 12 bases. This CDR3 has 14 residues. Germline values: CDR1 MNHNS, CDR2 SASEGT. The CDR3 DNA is TGTGCCAGCAGTGTAAACCAGGGGTACACTGAAGCTTTCTTT. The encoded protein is CASSVNQGYTEAFF.

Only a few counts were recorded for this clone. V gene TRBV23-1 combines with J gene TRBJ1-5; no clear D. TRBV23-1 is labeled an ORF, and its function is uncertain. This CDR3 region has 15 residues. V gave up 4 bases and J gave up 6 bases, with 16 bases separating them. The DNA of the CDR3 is TGCGCCAGCAGTCCCGGACTTTTCATTCCTCAGCCCCAGCATTTT. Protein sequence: CASSPGLFIPQPQHF.

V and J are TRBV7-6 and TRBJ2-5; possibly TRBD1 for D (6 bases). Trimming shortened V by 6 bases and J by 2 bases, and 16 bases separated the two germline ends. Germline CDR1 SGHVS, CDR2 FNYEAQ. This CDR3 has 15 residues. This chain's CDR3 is CASRQTGTMQETQYF. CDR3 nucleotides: TGTGCCAGCAGACAGACCGGGACAATGCAAGAGACCCAGTACTTC.